One T cell receptor beta chain is described in this entry. What it binds is unknown. There are 15 residues in the CDR3. The junction had 9 bases not matched to a gene; V was cut back by 4 bases and J by 9 bases. CDR1 and CDR2 (germline): SQVTM, ANQGSEA. The record originates from a study of OX40 agonist ivuxolimab in advanced cancers. Study results and limitations: At doses 0.1 to 3.0 mg/kg, CD4+ and CD8+ clones expanded.

Using immunoSEQ multiplex PCR, the repertoire was profiled, and TCRdb retains in-frame clones only, with some absent. The top ten clones hold 9.8% of a sample with some 64,000 clones, roughly four fifths of them seen once. Peripheral blood came from all dose cohorts at three timepoints. This chain uses TRBV29-1 with TRBJ2-1; 13 bases align to TRBD2. The starting material was CD4+ or CD8+ T cells sorted from blood, obtained in a trial of the OX40 agonist ivuxolimab. The TCR was taken from an adult with an advanced solid tumor such as melanoma, head and neck, liver or kidney cancer. The CDR3 loop is CSVGGLAGAFGEQFF. The CDR3 coding sequence is TGCAGCGTTGGCGGACTAGCGGGGGCTTTTGGTGAGCAGTTCTTC.